These 27 T cell receptor beta chains share one sample of origin, sequenced in a study of shared clonotypes between healthy human individuals. Some clones are missing from TCRdb's copy, which holds only in-frame ones; the method was immunoSEQ multiplex PCR. Seen here are around 2.1 million clones, around 95% observed once, and the top ten hold approximately 0.13%. The specimen sequenced was naive CD4+ T cells sorted from blood. Subset meaning: CD45RA+ positively selected. Receptor source: a young man in good health.

The chain has TRBV2 and TRBJ2-7; TRBD1 matches 7 bases. In germline, CDR1 is SNHLY, CDR2 FYNNEI. The CDR3 length is 14 residues. V lost 7 bases to trimming and J lost 2 bases; unmatched junction nucleotides: 8. The CDR3 sequence: CASKEGAQTYEQYF. The CDR3 DNA is TGTGCCAGCAAAGAGGGGGCACAGACCTACGAGCAGTACTTC.

The rearrangement joins TRBV30 to TRBJ1-2; maybe TRBD1 (5 bases). The germline CDR1 and CDR2 sequences are GTSNPN and SVGIG (reference sequence). V was cut by 0 bases and J by 8 bases, with 13 bases left in between. This CDR3 region has 13 residues. CDR3 bases: TGTGCCTGGAGTGTAGGGGCAAGAGAGGGCTACACCTTC. It yields the protein CAWSVGAREGYTF.

V gene TRBV10-2 combines with J gene TRBJ1-1, with D maybe TRBD1 (5 bases). CDR1 and CDR2 (germline): WSHSY, SAAADI. The CDR3 sequence is 16 residues long. Trimming cost V 0 bases and J 0 bases, with 11 bases left between them. The CDR3 loop reads CASSESKGTLNTEAFF. CDR3 nucleotide sequence: TGCGCCAGCAGTGAGTCGAAGGGGACCTTGAACACTGAAGCTTTCTTT.

The table lists this clone with a few counts. The sample has other DNA sequences that encode this CDR3 too. This rearrangement joins TRBV5-5 to TRBJ1-1; no clear D gene. Germline V gene lookup returns CDR1 SGHKS and CDR2 YYEKEE (reference sequence). V dropped 0 bases and J dropped 2 bases, with 5 bases sitting between them. CDR3 size: 13 residues. The CDR3 region has the DNA TGTGCCAGCAGCTTGGGAGGAAACACTGAAGCTTTCTTT. This encodes CASSLGGNTEAFF.

The V call is TRBV28, the J call TRBJ1-5, with D possibly TRBD1 on 5 matching bases. The CDR3 is 16 residues long. Germline values: CDR1 MDHEN, CDR2 SYDVKM. The V end lost 3 bases, the J end lost 4 bases, and 16 bases lay between the germline ends. The CDR3 here is CASSLDPRGANQPQHF. CDR3 bases: TGTGCCAGCAGTTTGGACCCTCGAGGGGCGAATCAGCCCCAGCATTTT.

The chain recombines TRBV28 with TRBJ2-2; D is unclear. The V end lost 4 bases, the J end lost 3 bases, and 6 bases lay between the germline ends. This CDR3 comprises 13 residues. The germline gives CDR1 MDHEN, CDR2 SYDVKM. The CDR3 bases are TGTGCCAGCAGTTCTGGGGACACCGGGGAGCTGTTTTTT. This gives the protein CASSSGDTGELFF.

The V and J genes are TRBV19 and TRBJ2-2; 8 bases align to TRBD1. The CDR3 is 16 residues long. The germline V gene has CDR1 LNHDA and CDR2 SQIVND (reference sequence). The ends lost 5 bases at V and 4 bases at J; junction bases unmatched: 9. CDR3 bases: TGTGCCAGTAGTGCCCGACAGGGGCGAATCACCGGGGAGCTGTTTTTT. Its translation is CASSARQGRITGELFF.

Comment on this clone: This sample also contains other DNA sequences that code for the same CDR3. This chain connects TRBV6-5 to TRBJ2-7; D gene ambiguous. CDR3 size: 12 residues. V dropped 4 bases and J dropped 3 bases, with 7 bases sitting between them. Germline V lookup: CDR1 MNHEY, CDR2 SVGAGI. The CDR3 here is CASSSGRYEQYF. CDR3 sequence (DNA): TGTGCCAGCAGTTCGGGTCGCTACGAGCAGTACTTC.

The chain is built from TRBV19 and TRBJ2-6, with TRBD1 identical over 8 bases. This CDR3 has 14 residues. V trimming: 10 bases; J trimming: 2 bases; junction bases outside the gene matches: 4. CDR1 and CDR2 (germline): LNHDA, SQIVND (reference sequence). For the CDR3, the DNA is TGTGCCACCTCGGACAGGGCTGGGGCCAACGTCCTGACTTTC. Its translation: CATSDRAGANVLTF. Based on the CDR3 plus reference TRBV19 and TRBJ2-6, the full variable domain is DGGITQSPKYLFRKEGQNVTLSCEQNLNHDAMYWYRQDPGQGLRLIYYSQIVNDFQKGDIAEGYSVSREKKESFPLTVTSAQKNPTAFYLCATSDRAGANVLTFGAGSRLTVL.

The chain employs TRBV30 and TRBJ2-1, with TRBD1 matching over 11 bases. The germline CDR1 and CDR2 sequences are GTSNPN and SVGIG (reference sequence). This CDR3 is built from 14 residues. With V trimmed by 7 bases and J by 4 bases, 6 bases remained unmatched. CDR3 coding DNA: TGTGCCTCGGTAGGGGACAGGGGGTACAATGAGCAGTTCTTC. It encodes CASVGDRGYNEQFF.

This chain links TRBV10-3 with TRBJ2-7, with TRBD2 matching 11 bases. Trimming removed 4 bases from V and 0 bases from J; junction bases left unmatched: 2. This CDR3 is built from 15 residues. Germline CDR1 and CDR2: ENHRY and SYGVKD. As DNA, the CDR3 is TGTGCCATCAGTGCGACTAGCGGGGACTCCTACGAGCAGTACTTC. Its protein is CAISATSGDSYEQYF.

J is TRBJ1-6 and V is TRBV18; 8 bases are shared with TRBD1. J lost 7 bases, V lost 3 bases, and 17 bases had no gene match. This CDR3 contains 19 residues. From germline, CDR1 is KGHSH and CDR2 LQKENI. The CDR3 nucleotides read TGTGCCAGCTCACCGGTCTCGGACAGGGCCAAAACTATCAATTCACCCCTCCACTTT. Amino acid sequence: CASSPVSDRAKTINSPLHF.

V usage is TRBV6-5 and J usage is TRBJ1-2; 7 bases are a match to TRBD1. The CDR3 has 16 residues. The J segment lost 1 base and the V segment lost 0 bases, leaving 5 bases of the junction unmatched. Looked up from germline, CDR1 is MNHEY and CDR2 is SVGAGI. The CDR3 loop reads CASSYSTGTVNYGYTF. DNA of the CDR3: TGTGCCAGCAGTTACTCAACAGGGACAGTTAACTATGGCTACACCTTC.

This chain uses TRBV9 with TRBJ2-2; D is perhaps TRBD1 (5 bases). V dropped 5 bases and J dropped 5 bases, with 16 bases sitting between them. The CDR3 totals 15 residues. From germline, CDR1 is SGDLS and CDR2 YYNGEE. CDR3 protein: CASSRWLGDTGELFF. As DNA, the CDR3 is TGTGCCAGCAGTCGGTGGTTAGGGGATACCGGGGAGCTGTTTTTT.

In DNA form, the CDR3 reads TGTGCCAGCAGTTTCTCTAGCGGGACCACCCCACCCACAGATACGCAGTATTTT. This encodes CASSFSSGTTPPTDTQYF. The chain is built from TRBV27 and TRBJ2-3; TRBD2 matches at 9 bases. V gave up 3 bases and J gave up 2 bases; unmatched junction bases: 12. This CDR3 is built from 18 residues. Per the germline V gene, CDR1 is MNHEY and CDR2 is SMNVEV (reference sequence).

This chain joins TRBV6-5 and TRBJ1-1; D uncertain. CDR1 MNHEY and CDR2 SVGAGI come from the germline V gene. The CDR3 is made up of 14 amino acids. With 6 bases removed from V and 1 base from J, the gap between germline ends came to 12 bases. The CDR3: CASRRNGENTEAFF. The CDR3, as DNA: TGTGCCAGCAGACGCAACGGGGAGAACACTGAAGCTTTCTTT.

This rearrangement joins TRBV6-1 to TRBJ2-7; D ambiguous. V dropped 3 bases and J dropped 1 base, with 10 bases sitting between them. There are 14 residues in the CDR3. Germline V lookup: CDR1 MNHNS, CDR2 SASEGT. CDR3 amino acids: CASSDLARSYEQYF. Here the CDR3 DNA reads TGTGCCAGCAGTGACCTCGCGAGGTCCTACGAGCAGTACTTC.

The gene calls are TRBV27 and TRBJ1-3; 7 positions match TRBD1. Germline V gives CDR1 MNHEY, CDR2 SMNVEV (reference sequence). The CDR3 extends over 13 amino acids. V shed 9 bases and J 2 bases; nucleotides not matched to a gene: 4. The CDR3 coding sequence is TGTGCCAGGGCGACAGGGCCTGGAAACACCATATATTTT. As protein: CARATGPGNTIYF.

CDR3 sequence reads: CAWSVSRGAYGYTF. The CDR3 DNA follows: TGTGCCTGGAGTGTATCTAGGGGGGCCTATGGCTACACCTTC. The V gene is TRBV30, the J gene TRBJ1-2; D may be TRBD1 (6 bases). CDR1 is GTSNPN and CDR2 is SVGIG in the germline V gene (reference sequence). The CDR3 length is 14 residues. V was shortened by 0 bases and J by 4 bases, with 12 bases between the two germline ends.

This clone was found once. The V gene is TRBV6-6, the J gene TRBJ1-2; TRBD1 is a possible D gene (5 bases). The V and J ends lost 10 bases and 0 bases respectively, with 21 bases between them. Germline V lookup: CDR1 MNHNY, CDR2 SVGAGI (reference sequence). The CDR3 contains 16 residues. This CDR3 reads CATSAIPGNSNYGYTF. CDR3 nucleotides: TGTGCCACCTCCGCAATACCAGGGAATTCTAACTATGGCTACACCTTC.

Details on this clone: This sample also contains other DNA sequences that code for the same CDR3. The V and J genes are TRBV30 and TRBJ2-1, with D maybe TRBD2 (5 bases). The length of the CDR3 is 12 residues. Trimming cost V 1 base and J 7 bases, with 8 bases left between them. From germline, CDR1 is GTSNPN and CDR2 SVGIG (reference sequence). The CDR3: CAWSAGSNEQFF. Written as DNA, the CDR3 is TGTGCCTGGAGTGCGGGGTCTAATGAGCAGTTCTTC.

V gene TRBV6-5 combines with J gene TRBJ2-7; TRBD2 agrees at 10 bases. Germline CDR1 is MNHEY and CDR2 is SVGAGI. This CDR3 has 13 residues. V lost 6 bases and J lost 6; bases outside the gene matches: 5. The CDR3 nucleotides are TGTGCCAGCAGGGCCGGGACTAGCGTCGAGCAGTACTTC. It yields the protein CASRAGTSVEQYF.

This chain uses TRBV30 with TRBJ2-7; 8 bases match TRBD1. J gave up 6 bases and V 2 bases, and 12 bases lay outside the gene matches. Germline-derived CDR1 and CDR2 are GTSNPN and SVGIG (reference sequence). The CDR3 runs to 15 residues. CDR3 sequence reads: CAWSSPQGGRSEQYF. The CDR3 DNA is TGTGCCTGGAGTTCGCCACAGGGGGGAAGGAGCGAGCAGTACTTC.

Notes on this clone: The same CDR3 can be traced to other DNA sequences in this sample. J is TRBJ2-7 and V is TRBV10-3, with 9 bases aligning to TRBD1. This CDR3 has 15 amino acids. In germline, CDR1 is ENHRY, CDR2 SYGVKD. V was pared by 6 bases and J by 1 base, with 7 bases of the junction left unmatched. CDR3 loop: CAISESGTGSYEQYF. The CDR3 nucleotides read TGTGCCATCAGCGAATCCGGGACAGGGTCCTACGAGCAGTACTTC.

J is TRBJ2-1 and V is TRBV29-1, with TRBD1 identical over 10 bases. V lost 8 bases, J lost 5 bases, and 6 bases stayed unmatched. The CDR3 has 13 residues. Germline V lookup: CDR1 SQVTM, CDR2 ANQGSEA. The DNA for the CDR3 is TGCAGCTACACCGGGACAGGGGACAATGAGCAGTTCTTC. Amino acids: CSYTGTGDNEQFF.

Regarding this clone: At the DNA level, this CDR3 is encoded by other sequences in the same sample as well. The chain is built from TRBV10-2 and TRBJ2-1, with D possibly being TRBD2 (6 bases). V lost 0 bases to trimming and J lost 0 bases, with 6 bases between them. Germline loops: CDR1 WSHSY, CDR2 SAAADI. The CDR3 spans 15 residues. CDR3 in DNA: TGCGCCAGCAGTGAGTCGGGAGGCTCCTACAATGAGCAGTTCTTC. Translated: CASSESGGSYNEQFF.

This clone was counted once. This chain connects TRBV5-6 to TRBJ1-4; maybe TRBD1 (6 bases). This CDR3 is built from 14 residues. The V gene lost 0 bases and the J gene lost 7 bases, with 10 bases spanning the gap. CDR1 is SGHDT and CDR2 is YYEEEE in the germline V gene. Here the CDR3 reads CASSLAGVGEKLFF. The CDR3, as DNA: TGTGCCAGCAGCTTGGCAGGGGTGGGTGAAAAACTGTTTTTT.